These 4 T cell receptor beta chains came from one sample sequenced in a study of technical replicates of blood from several donors. TCRdb's table, derived via immunoSEQ multiplex PCR, lists solely in-frame clones and lacks some. The sample yields approximately 41,000 clones, about 96% seen once. The sequencing sample was made of T cells isolated from PBMCs. Receptors were obtained from a human donor in good health.

V is TRBV29-1 and J is TRBJ2-3, with D tentatively TRBD2 (6 bases). Trimming removed 3 bases at V and 5 bases at J, with 12 bases between. Per the germline V gene, CDR1 is SQVTM and CDR2 is ANQGSEA. The CDR3 is made up of 13 amino acids. The CDR3 sequence: CSVDTGAIDTQYF. CDR3 nucleotides: TGCAGCGTTGATACGGGAGCGATAGATACGCAGTATTTT.

The rearrangement links TRBV7-2 to TRBJ1-1; the match to TRBD1 covers 7 bases. J gave up 3 bases and V 1 base, and 5 bases lay outside the gene matches. Germline V gene sequence: CDR1 SGHTA, CDR2 FQGNSA. The CDR3 totals 15 residues. CDR3 in amino acids: CASSLEDRRDTEAFF. Here the CDR3 DNA reads TGTGCCAGCAGCTTAGAGGACAGGAGGGACACTGAAGCTTTCTTT.

The gene calls are TRBV5-4 and TRBJ1-1, with 8 bases matching TRBD1. The CDR3 is made up of 15 amino acids. Trimming took 0 bases from V and 2 from J; bases not matched to a gene: 3. Germline V lookup: CDR1 SGHNT, CDR2 YYREEE (reference sequence). CDR3 bases: TGTGCCAGCAGCTTGGGGACAGGGATAAACACTGAAGCTTTCTTT. Translation: CASSLGTGINTEAFF. Complete variable domain (other parts from reference TRBV5-4 and TRBJ1-1): ETGVTQSPTHLIKTRGQQVTLRCSSQSGHNTVSWYQQALGQGPQFIFQYYREEENGRGNFPPRFSGLQFPNYSSELNVNALELDDSALYLCASSLGTGINTEAFFGQGTRLTVV.

This clone was picked up one time. V usage is TRBV5-8 and J usage is TRBJ1-2; weak D call: TRBD1 (6 bases). With 2 bases removed from V and 6 bases from J, the gap between germline ends came to 17 bases. CDR3 length equals 15 residues. Germline V gene data show CDR1 as SGHTS and CDR2 as YDEGEE. The CDR3 DNA follows: TGTGCCAGCAGCTTACCCCAGGGGCGCACTAATGGCTACACCTTC. This encodes CASSLPQGRTNGYTF.